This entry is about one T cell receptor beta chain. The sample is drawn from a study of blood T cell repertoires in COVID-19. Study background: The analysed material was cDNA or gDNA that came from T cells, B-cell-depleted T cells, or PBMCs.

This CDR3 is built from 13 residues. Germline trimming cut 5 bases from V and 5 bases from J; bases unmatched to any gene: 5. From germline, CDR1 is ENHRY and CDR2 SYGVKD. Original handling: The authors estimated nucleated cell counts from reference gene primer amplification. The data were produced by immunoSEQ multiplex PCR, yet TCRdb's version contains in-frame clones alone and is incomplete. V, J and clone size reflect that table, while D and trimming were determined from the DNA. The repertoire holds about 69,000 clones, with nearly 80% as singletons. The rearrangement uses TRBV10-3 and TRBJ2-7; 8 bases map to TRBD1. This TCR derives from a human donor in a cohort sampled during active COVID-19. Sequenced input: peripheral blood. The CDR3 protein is CAISNRGNDEQYF. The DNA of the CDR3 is TGTGCCATCAGTAACAGGGGGAACGACGAGCAGTACTTC.